This T cell receptor (beta chain) comes out of a study of T cells after yellow fever vaccination. Study outcomes and limitations: Though weaker, the secondary response peaked faster, on day 5 versus 15.

TCRdb reanalysed the 5' RACE reads using MiXCR and keeps one entry per CDR3 protein. The repertoire holds 610,000 or so distinct CDR3 sequences, with around 12% as singletons. Turning to this clonotype: Its target is unknown.

Trimming stripped 2 bases from V and 1 base from J, with 11 bases between. Germline V gene data show CDR1 as MDHEN and CDR2 as SYDVKM. The CDR3 spans 15 residues. The sequencing here drew on PBMCs, taken on the day of the yellow fever booster vaccination. The origin of this receptor is a man younger than 40 who received the YFV17D yellow fever vaccine. The rearrangement joins TRBV28 to TRBJ2-5; D could derive from TRBD1 or TRBD2 (5 bases each). The CDR3 reads CASSLGDPVQETQYF. The CDR3, as DNA: TGTGCCAGCAGTTTAGGGGACCCCGTCCAAGAGACCCAGTACTTC.